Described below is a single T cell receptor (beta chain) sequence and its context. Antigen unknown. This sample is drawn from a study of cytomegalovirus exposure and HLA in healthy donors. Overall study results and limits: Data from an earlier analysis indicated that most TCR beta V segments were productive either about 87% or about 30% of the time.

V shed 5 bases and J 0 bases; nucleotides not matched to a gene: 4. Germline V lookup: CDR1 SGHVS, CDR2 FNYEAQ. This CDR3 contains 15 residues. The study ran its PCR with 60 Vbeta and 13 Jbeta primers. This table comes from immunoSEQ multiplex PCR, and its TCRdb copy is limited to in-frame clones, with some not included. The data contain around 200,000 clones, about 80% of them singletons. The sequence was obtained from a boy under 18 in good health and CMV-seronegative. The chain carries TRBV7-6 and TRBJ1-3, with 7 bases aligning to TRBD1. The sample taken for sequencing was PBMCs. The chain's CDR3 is CASSRQGASGNTIYF. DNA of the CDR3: TGTGCCAGCAGCCGACAGGGAGCCTCTGGAAACACCATATATTTT.